This TCR beta chain was sequenced for a study of cytomegalovirus exposure and HLA in healthy donors. Notes on the study in general: According to a later analysis, donors in an Asian-associated ancestry cluster reportedly had fewer N-insertions than the 666-donor mean. About 180 TCR beta chains were listed as cytomegalovirus-associated. The productive fraction for most TCR beta V segments was about 87% or about 30% in an earlier analysis.

This clone was found a few times. The antigen remains undetermined. Healthy individuals who donated bone marrow served as the donors. CDR1 is KGHSH and CDR2 is LQKENI in the germline V gene. CDR3 length equals 16 residues. V was pared by 1 base and J by 0 bases, with 11 bases between. A multiplex PCR was run with 60 Vbeta primers and 13 Jbeta primers. Repertoires were generated with immunoSEQ multiplex PCR, while TCRdb's copy carries only in-frame clones and drops some. The sample holds more than 100,000 clones, approximately 66% seen once. This receptor was identified in a woman aged 45-59 years in good health and CMV-seronegative. Material: PBMCs. This chain uses TRBV18 with TRBJ2-3; D gene uncertain. CDR3 sequence reads: CASSPLGDPSTDTQYF. DNA of the CDR3: TGTGCCAGCTCACCACTTGGAGACCCTAGCACAGATACGCAGTATTTT.